Below, 13 T cell receptor beta chains from the same sample are listed, as sequenced in a study of T cell responses to AZD1222 COVID-19 vaccine. Method: immunoSEQ multiplex PCR; TCRdb's copy keeps in-frame clones and lacks some. The sample yields 94,000 or so clones, 85% to 90% seen once. Sequenced material: peripheral blood, taken on day 0 of AZD1222 vaccination. Every receptor here comes from an adult in good health.

The chain uses TRBV5-6 and TRBJ1-2; no reliable D call. This CDR3 region has 11 residues. Germline V gene sequence: CDR1 SGHDT, CDR2 YYEEEE. The V end lost 5 bases, the J end lost 2 bases, and 4 bases lay between the germline ends. In DNA form, the CDR3 reads TGTGCCAGCAGTGAGAACTATGGCTACACCTTC. Protein sequence: CASSENYGYTF.

A single count supports this clone. The rearrangement links TRBV10-3 to TRBJ1-3; D ambiguous. The V end was cut by 8 bases, the J end by 0 bases, with 11 bases between. Germline assignment: CDR1 ENHRY and CDR2 SYGVKD. The CDR3 sequence is 14 residues long. The CDR3: CAILERDSGNTIYF. As DNA, the CDR3 is TGTGCCATCTTAGAGAGGGACTCTGGAAACACCATATATTTT.

This clone was observed once. J is TRBJ1-2 and V is TRBV10-2; unclear D gene. The V and J ends lost 0 bases and 4 bases respectively, with 9 bases between them. This CDR3 spans 14 amino acids. Germline CDR1 WSHSY, CDR2 SAAADI. The CDR3 reads CASSESSASYGYTF. CDR3 bases: TGCGCCAGCAGTGAGTCGTCGGCCAGCTATGGCTACACCTTC.

This rearrangement joins TRBV27 to TRBJ1-2, with 10 nucleotides matching TRBD1. After removal of 2 bases from V and 7 bases from J, the junction contained 10 bases not matched to a gene. CDR1 and CDR2 from the germline V gene are MNHEY and SMNVEV (reference sequence). This CDR3 contains 16 residues. The CDR3 reads CASSLPRTGGMFGYTF. The CDR3 bases are TGTGCCAGCAGTTTACCCCGGACAGGGGGGATGTTTGGCTACACCTTC.

This chain connects TRBV7-9 to TRBJ2-2, with 8 nucleotides matching TRBD2. The germline V gene encodes CDR1 SEHNR and CDR2 FQNEAQ (reference sequence). With V trimmed by 3 bases and J by 3 bases, 3 bases remained unmatched. The CDR3 loop spans 15 amino acids. Here the CDR3 DNA reads TGTGCCAGCAGCTTCCACGGGGGGGACACCGGGGAGCTGTTTTTT. Residues: CASSFHGGDTGELFF.

The chain has TRBV6-5 and TRBJ1-1, with D unresolved. V was shortened by 0 bases and J by 4 bases, with 6 bases between the two germline ends. This CDR3 spans 13 amino acids. Germline lookup yields CDR1 MNHEY and CDR2 SVGAGI. DNA for the CDR3: TGTGCCAGCAGTTACTCGGGAGGCACTGAAGCTTTCTTT. It translates to CASSYSGGTEAFF.

V gene TRBV7-2 combines with J gene TRBJ2-5, with 9 bases fitting TRBD2. Germline-derived CDR1 and CDR2 are SGHTA and FQGNSA. CDR3 length: 15 amino acids. J was trimmed by 2 bases and V by 5 bases; bases with no gene match: 6. The CDR3 nucleotides are TGTGCCAGCAGCATTTTGACTAGCGGTCAAGAGACCCAGTACTTC. Protein product: CASSILTSGQETQYF.

The chain employs TRBV6-6 and TRBJ2-7, with D perhaps TRBD1 (6 bases). CDR1 is MNHNY, CDR2 SVGAGI, per germline (reference sequence). V shed 8 bases and J shed 3 bases, with 14 bases lying between them. This CDR3 contains 13 residues. The CDR3: CASGDTSLYEQYF. The CDR3 DNA follows: TGTGCCAGCGGGGACACCAGTCTCTACGAGCAGTACTTC.

The chain is built from TRBV5-1 and TRBJ2-1; 13 bases match TRBD2. The length of the CDR3 is 15 residues. Germline CDR1 is SGHRS and CDR2 is YFSETQ. Trimming cost V 2 bases and J 5 bases; bases outside gene matches: 1. The CDR3 loop is CASSLLAGGNNEQFF. The CDR3 nucleotides are TGCGCCAGCAGCTTACTAGCGGGAGGGAACAATGAGCAGTTCTTC. The complete variable domain, with remaining parts taken from reference TRBV5-1 and TRBJ2-1, reads KAGVTQTPRYLIKTRGQQVTLSCSPISGHRSVSWYQQTPGQGLQFLFEYFSETQRNKGNFPGRFSGRQFSNSRSEMNVSTLELGDSALYLCASSLLAGGNNEQFFGPGTRLTVL.

The rearrangement links TRBV6-2 or TRBV6-3 to TRBJ2-1; tentatively, D is TRBD1 (7 bases). The ends were cut back, 3 bases at V and 0 bases at J, with 12 bases in the middle. CDR1 and CDR2 (germline): MNHEY, SVGEGT. The CDR3 sequence is 16 residues long. The DNA of the CDR3 is TGTGCCAGCAGTTATGGAGGGGGCTTCTCCTACAATGAGCAGTTCTTC. It translates to CASSYGGGFSYNEQFF.

The chain joins TRBV7-6 to TRBJ2-1, with 8 bases aligning to TRBD2. The J segment lost 2 bases and the V segment lost 2 bases, leaving 8 bases of the junction unmatched. This CDR3 contains 17 residues. The germline V gene encodes CDR1 SGHVS and CDR2 FNYEAQ. In DNA form, the CDR3 reads TGTGCCAGCAGCTTAAACCCGGGTAGCGGGACCTACAATGAGCAGTTCTTC. Encoded protein: CASSLNPGSGTYNEQFF.

The chain employs TRBV6-2 or TRBV6-3 and TRBJ2-1; 8 nucleotides match TRBD2. The CDR3 length is 15 residues. Germline loops: CDR1 MNHEY, CDR2 SVGEGT. V shed 5 bases and J 2 bases; nucleotides not matched to a gene: 5. The CDR3 sequence is CASSPNSGTYNEQFF. CDR3 nucleotides: TGTGCCAGCAGTCCAAATAGCGGGACCTACAATGAGCAGTTCTTC.

This clone was detected a few times. The V gene is TRBV28, the J gene TRBJ2-1; possible D gene TRBD1, 6 bases. The CDR3 runs to 13 residues. CDR1 and CDR2 (germline): MDHEN, SYDVKM. The V and J ends lost 2 bases and 7 bases respectively, with 9 bases between them. The CDR3 spells CASSLGTTNEQFF. Written as DNA, the CDR3 is TGTGCCAGCAGTTTAGGGACAACTAATGAGCAGTTCTTC. Filled out from reference TRBV28 and TRBJ2-1, the complete variable domain reads DVKVTQSSRYLVKRTGEKVFLECVQDMDHENMFWYRQDPGLGLRLIYFSYDVKMKEKGDIPEGYSVSREKKERFSLILESASTNQTSMYLCASSLGTTNEQFFGPGTRLTVL.